This T cell receptor (beta chain) was identified during a study of identical twins. Details on this clonotype: The target antigen is unknown.

Study-wide results and caveats: Excess twin sharing in beta out-of-frame sequences was weaker.

A universal primer site was added by template switching, and unique molecular identifiers were carried by the cDNA. From the 5' RACE reads, TCRdb called clonotypes with MiXCR, one entry per CDR3 protein. Among 400,000 to 650,000 distinct CDR3 sequences listed, around 20% were seen once. Trimming cost V 0 bases and J 2 bases; bases outside gene matches: 2. CDR1 is SGHRS and CDR2 is YFSETQ in the germline V gene. The CDR3 has 15 amino acids. The data also belong to a second study, concerning T cells expressing NK-cell markers. That source reports: Source material for TCR beta repertoires consisted of sorted CD3+CD56+NKG2C+, CD3+CD56+NKG2C- and CD3+CD56-NKG2C+ T cells. There remained a lack of clarity about HCMV specificity of expanded NKG2C+ T cell clones.

This chain joins TRBV5-1 and TRBJ2-7, with 10 bases identical to TRBD2. The origin of this receptor is a woman aged 18-29 years in good health. The sequenced sample was CD4+ T cells sorted from blood. CDR3 protein: CASSLASGRPYEQYF. For the CDR3, the DNA is TGCGCCAGCAGCTTGGCTAGCGGGAGACCCTACGAGCAGTACTTC.